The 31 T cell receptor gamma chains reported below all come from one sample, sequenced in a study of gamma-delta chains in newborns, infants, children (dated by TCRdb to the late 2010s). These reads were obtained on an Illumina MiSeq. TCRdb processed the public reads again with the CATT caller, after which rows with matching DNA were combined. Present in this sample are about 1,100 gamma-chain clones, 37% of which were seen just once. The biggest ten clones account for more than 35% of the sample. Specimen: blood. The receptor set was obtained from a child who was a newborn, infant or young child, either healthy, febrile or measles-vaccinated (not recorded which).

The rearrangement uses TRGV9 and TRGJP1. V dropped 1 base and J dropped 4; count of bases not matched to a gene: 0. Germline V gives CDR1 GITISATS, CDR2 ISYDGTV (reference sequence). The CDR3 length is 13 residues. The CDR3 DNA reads TGTGCCTTGTGGGAGGTCACTGGTTGGTTCAAGATATTT. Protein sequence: CALWEVTGWFKIF.

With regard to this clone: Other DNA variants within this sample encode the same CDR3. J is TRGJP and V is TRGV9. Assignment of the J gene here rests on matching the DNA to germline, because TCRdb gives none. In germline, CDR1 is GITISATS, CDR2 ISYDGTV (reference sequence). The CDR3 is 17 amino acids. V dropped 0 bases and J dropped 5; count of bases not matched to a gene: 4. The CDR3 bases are TGTGCCTTGTGGGAGGTGCTTAAAGAGTTGGGCAAAAAAATCAAGGTATTT. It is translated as CALWEVLKELGKKIKVF.

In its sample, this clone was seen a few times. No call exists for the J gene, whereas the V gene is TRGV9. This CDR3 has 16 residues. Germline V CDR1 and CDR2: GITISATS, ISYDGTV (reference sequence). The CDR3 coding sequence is TGTGCCTTGTGGGAGGTGCGGGAGGTGGGCAAAAAAATCAAGGTCTTT. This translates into CALWEVREVGKKIKVF.

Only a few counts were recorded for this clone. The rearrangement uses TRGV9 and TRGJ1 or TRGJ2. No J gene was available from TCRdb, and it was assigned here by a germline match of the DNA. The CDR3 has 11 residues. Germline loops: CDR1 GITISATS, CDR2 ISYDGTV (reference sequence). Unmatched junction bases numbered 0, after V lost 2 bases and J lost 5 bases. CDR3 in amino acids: CALWEDYKKLF. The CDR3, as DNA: TGTGCCTTGTGGGAGGATTATAAGAAACTCTTT.

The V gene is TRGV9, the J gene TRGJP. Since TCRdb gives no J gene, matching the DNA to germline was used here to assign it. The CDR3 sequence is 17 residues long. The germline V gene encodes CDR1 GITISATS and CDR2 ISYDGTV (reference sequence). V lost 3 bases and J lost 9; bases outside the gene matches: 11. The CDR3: CALWEPAYRLGKKIKVF. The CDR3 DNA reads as TGTGCCTTGTGGGAGCCCGCATATCGGTTGGGCAAAAAAATCAAGGTATTT.

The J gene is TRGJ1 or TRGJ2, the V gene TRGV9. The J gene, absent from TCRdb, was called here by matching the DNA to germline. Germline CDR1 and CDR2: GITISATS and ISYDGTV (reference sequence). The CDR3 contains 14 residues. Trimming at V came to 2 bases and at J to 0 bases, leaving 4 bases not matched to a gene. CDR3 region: CALWEAPNYYKKLF. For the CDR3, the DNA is TGTGCCTTGTGGGAGGCCCCGAATTATTATAAGAAACTCTTT.

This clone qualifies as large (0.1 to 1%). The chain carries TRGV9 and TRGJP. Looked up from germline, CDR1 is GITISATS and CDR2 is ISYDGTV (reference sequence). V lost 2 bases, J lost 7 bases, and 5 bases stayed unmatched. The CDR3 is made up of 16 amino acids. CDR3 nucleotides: TGTGCCTTGTGGGAGGCCCCGGAGTTGGGCAAAAAAATCAAGGTATTT. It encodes CALWEAPELGKKIKVF.

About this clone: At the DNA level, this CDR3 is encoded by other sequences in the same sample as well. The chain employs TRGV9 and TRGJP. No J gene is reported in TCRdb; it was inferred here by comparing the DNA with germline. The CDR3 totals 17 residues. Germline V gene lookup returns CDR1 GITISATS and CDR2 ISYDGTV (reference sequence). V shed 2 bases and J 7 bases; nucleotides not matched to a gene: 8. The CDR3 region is CALWEDLSELGKKIKVF. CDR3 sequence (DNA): TGTGCCTTGTGGGAGGACCTCAGCGAGTTGGGCAAAAAAATCAAGGTATTT.

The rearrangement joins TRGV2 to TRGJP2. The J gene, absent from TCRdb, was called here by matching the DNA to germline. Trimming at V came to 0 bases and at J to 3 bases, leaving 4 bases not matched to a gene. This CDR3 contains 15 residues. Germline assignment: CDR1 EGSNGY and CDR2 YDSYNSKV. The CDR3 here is CATWDGPGSDWIKTF. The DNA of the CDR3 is TGTGCCACCTGGGACGGGCCGGGTAGTGATTGGATCAAGACGTTT.

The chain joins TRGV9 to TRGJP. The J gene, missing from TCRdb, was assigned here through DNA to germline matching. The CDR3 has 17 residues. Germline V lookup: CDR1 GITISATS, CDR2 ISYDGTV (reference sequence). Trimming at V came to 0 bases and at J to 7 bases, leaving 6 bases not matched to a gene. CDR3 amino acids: CALWEVHPELGKKIKVF. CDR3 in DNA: TGTGCCTTGTGGGAGGTGCATCCCGAGTTGGGCAAAAAAATCAAGGTATTT.

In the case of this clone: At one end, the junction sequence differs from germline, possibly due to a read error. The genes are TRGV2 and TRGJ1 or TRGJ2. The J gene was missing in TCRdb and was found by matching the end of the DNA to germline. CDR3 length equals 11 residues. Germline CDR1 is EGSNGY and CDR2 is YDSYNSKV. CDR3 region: CATGDGPKKLF. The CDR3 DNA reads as TGTGCCACCGGGGACGGGCCGAAGAAACTCTTT.

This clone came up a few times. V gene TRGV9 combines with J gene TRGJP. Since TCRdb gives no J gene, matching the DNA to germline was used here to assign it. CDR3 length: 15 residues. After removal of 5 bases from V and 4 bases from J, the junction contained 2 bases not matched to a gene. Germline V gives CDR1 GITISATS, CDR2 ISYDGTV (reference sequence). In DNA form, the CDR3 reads TGTGCCTTGTGGGTCCAAGAGTTGGGCAAAAAAATCAAGGTATTT. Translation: CALWVQELGKKIKVF.

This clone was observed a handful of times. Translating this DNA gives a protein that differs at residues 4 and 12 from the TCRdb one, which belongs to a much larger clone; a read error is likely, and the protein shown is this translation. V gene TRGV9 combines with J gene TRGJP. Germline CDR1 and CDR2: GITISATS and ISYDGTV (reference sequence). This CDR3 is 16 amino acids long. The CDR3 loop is CALCEVQELGKNIKVF. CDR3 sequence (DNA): TGTGCCTTGTGTGAGGTGCAAGAGTTGGGCAAAAACATCAAGGTATTT.

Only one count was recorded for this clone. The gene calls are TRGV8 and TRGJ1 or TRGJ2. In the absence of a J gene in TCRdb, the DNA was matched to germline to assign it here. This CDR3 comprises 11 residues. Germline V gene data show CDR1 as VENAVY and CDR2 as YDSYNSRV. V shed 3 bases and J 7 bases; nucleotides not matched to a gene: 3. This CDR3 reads CATWDGYKKLF. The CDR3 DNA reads TGTGCCACCTGGGATGGCTATAAGAAACTCTTT.

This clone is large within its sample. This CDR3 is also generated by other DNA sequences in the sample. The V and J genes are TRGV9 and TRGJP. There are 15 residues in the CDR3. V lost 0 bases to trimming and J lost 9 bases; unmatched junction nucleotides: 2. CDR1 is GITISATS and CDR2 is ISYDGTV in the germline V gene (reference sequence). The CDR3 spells CALWEVRLGKKIKVF. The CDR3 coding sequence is TGTGCCTTGTGGGAGGTGAGGTTGGGCAAAAAAATCAAGGTATTT.

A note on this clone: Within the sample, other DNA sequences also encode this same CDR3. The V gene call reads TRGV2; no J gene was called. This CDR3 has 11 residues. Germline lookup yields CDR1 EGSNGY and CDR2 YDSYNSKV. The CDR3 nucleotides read TGTGCCACCTGGGACGGTTATAAGAAGCTCTTT. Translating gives CATWDGYKKLF.

CDR3 bases: TGTGCCTTGTGGTTAGAGTTGGGCAAAAAAATCAAGGTATTT. As protein: CALWLELGKKIKVF. The J segment is TRGJP; no V gene was assigned. This CDR3 has 14 residues.

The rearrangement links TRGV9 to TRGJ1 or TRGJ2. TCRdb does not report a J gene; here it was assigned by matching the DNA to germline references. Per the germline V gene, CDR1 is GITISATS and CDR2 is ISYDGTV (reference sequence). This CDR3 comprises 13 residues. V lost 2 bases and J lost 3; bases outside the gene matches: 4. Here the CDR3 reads CALWEGTYYKKLF. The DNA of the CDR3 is TGTGCCTTGTGGGAGGGAACTTATTATAAGAAACTCTTT.

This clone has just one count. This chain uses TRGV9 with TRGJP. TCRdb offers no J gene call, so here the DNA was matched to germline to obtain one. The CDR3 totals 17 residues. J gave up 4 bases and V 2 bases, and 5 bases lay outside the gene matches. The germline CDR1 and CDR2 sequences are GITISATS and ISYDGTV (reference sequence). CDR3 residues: CALWEAPQELGKKIKVF. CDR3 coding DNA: TGTGCCTTGTGGGAGGCGCCTCAAGAGTTGGGCAAAAAAATCAAGGTATTT.

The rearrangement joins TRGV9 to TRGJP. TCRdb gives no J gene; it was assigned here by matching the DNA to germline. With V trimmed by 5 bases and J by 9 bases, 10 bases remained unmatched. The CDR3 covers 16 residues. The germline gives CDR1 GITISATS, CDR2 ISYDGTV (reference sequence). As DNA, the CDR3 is TGTGCCTTGTGGGCCCCGACCGGGTTGGGCAAAAAAATCAAGGTATTT. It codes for CALWAPTGLGKKIKVF.

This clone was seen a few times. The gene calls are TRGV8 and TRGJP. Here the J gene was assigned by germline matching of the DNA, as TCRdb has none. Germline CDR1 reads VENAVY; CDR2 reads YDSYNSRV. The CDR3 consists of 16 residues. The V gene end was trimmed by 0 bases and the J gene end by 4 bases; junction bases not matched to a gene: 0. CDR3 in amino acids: CATWDRQELGKKIKVF. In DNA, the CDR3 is TGTGCCACCTGGGATAGGCAAGAGTTGGGCAAAAAAATCAAGGTATTT.

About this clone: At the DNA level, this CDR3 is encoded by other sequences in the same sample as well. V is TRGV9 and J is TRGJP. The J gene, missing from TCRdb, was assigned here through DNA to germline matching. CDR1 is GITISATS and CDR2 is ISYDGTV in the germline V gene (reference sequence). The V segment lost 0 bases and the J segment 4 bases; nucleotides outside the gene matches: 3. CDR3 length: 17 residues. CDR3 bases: TGTGCCTTGTGGGAGGTGCCCCAAGAGTTGGGCAAAAAAATCAAGGTATTT. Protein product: CALWEVPQELGKKIKVF.

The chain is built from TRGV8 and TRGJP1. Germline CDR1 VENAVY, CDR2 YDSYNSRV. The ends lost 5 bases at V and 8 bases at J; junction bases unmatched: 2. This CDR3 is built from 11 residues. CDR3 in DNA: TGTGCCACCTGGGGCGGTTGGTTCAAGATATTT. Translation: CATWGGWFKIF.

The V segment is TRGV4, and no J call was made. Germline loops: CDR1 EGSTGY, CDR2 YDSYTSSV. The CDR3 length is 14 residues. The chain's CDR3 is CTPGGGTTGWFKIF. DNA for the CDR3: TGTACCCCGGGGGGGGGAACCACTGGTTGGTTCAAGATATTC.

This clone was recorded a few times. The CDR3, as DNA: TGTGCCTTGTGGGAGCCGAATAAGAAACTCTTT. Residues: CALWEPNKKLF. The chain has TRGV9 and TRGJ1 or TRGJ2. The J gene, absent from TCRdb, was called here by matching the DNA to germline. CDR1 and CDR2 (germline): GITISATS, ISYDGTV (reference sequence). V shed 3 bases and J 8 bases; nucleotides not matched to a gene: 4. The CDR3 extends over 11 amino acids.

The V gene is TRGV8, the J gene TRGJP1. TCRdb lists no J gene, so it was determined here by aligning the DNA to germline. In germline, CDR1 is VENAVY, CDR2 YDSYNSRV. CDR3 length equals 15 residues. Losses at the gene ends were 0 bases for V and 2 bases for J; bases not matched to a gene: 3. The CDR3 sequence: CATWDRETTGWFKIF. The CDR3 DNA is TGTGCCACCTGGGATAGGGAAACCACTGGTTGGTTCAAGATATTT.

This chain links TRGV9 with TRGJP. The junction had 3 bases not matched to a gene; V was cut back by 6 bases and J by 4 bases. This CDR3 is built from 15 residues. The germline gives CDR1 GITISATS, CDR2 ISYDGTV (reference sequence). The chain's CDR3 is CALWYQELGKKIKVF. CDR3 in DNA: TGTGCCTTGTGGTATCAAGAGTTGGGCAAAAAAATCAAGGTATTT.

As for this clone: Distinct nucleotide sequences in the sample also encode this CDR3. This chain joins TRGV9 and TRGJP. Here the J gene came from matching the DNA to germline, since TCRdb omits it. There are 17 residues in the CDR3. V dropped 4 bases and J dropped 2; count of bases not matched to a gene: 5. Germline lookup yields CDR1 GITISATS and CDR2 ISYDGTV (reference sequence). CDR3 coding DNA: TGTGCCTTGTGGGAAGACCGGCAAGAGTTGGGCAAAAAAATCAAGGTATTT. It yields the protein CALWEDRQELGKKIKVF.

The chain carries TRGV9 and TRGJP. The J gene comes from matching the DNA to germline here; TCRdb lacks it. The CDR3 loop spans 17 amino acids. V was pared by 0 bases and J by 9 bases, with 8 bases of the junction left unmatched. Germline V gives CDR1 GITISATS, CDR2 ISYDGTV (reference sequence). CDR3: CALWEVQVGLGKKIKVF. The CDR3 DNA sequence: TGTGCCTTGTGGGAGGTGCAGGTAGGGTTGGGCAAAAAAATCAAGGTATTT.

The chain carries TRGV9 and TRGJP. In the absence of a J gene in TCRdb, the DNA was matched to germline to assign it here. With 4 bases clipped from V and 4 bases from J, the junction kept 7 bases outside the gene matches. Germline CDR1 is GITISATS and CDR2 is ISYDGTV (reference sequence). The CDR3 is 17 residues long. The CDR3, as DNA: TGTGCCTTGTGGGATAAAGATCAAGAGTTGGGCAAAAAAATCAAGGTATTT. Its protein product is CALWDKDQELGKKIKVF.

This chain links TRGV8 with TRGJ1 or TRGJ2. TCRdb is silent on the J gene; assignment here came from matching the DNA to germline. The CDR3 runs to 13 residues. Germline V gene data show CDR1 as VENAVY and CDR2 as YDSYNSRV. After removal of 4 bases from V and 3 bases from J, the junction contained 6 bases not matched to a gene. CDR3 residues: CATWERRYYKKLF. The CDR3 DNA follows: TGTGCCACCTGGGAGAGGCGTTATTATAAGAAACTCTTT.